This T cell receptor (beta chain) was captured by sequencing in a study of blood T cell repertoires in COVID-19. Assay: immunoSEQ multiplex PCR; the TCRdb copy retains only in-frame clones and omits some. The data contain over 60,000 clones, roughly nine tenths of them seen just once; the ten biggest clones take up under 10%. The CDR3 is made up of 14 amino acids. V shed 6 bases and J 7 bases; nucleotides not matched to a gene: 9. Germline values: CDR1 MNHEY, CDR2 SVGAGI. This TCR was sampled from a man aged 80 or over with acute or convalescent COVID-19. The sample taken for sequencing was peripheral blood. This chain uses TRBV6-5 with TRBJ1-1; TRBD1 matches 9 bases. Here the CDR3 DNA reads TGTGCCAGCAGCCGTCACACAGGGGGCGGTGAAGCTTTCTTT. As protein: CASSRHTGGGEAFF.